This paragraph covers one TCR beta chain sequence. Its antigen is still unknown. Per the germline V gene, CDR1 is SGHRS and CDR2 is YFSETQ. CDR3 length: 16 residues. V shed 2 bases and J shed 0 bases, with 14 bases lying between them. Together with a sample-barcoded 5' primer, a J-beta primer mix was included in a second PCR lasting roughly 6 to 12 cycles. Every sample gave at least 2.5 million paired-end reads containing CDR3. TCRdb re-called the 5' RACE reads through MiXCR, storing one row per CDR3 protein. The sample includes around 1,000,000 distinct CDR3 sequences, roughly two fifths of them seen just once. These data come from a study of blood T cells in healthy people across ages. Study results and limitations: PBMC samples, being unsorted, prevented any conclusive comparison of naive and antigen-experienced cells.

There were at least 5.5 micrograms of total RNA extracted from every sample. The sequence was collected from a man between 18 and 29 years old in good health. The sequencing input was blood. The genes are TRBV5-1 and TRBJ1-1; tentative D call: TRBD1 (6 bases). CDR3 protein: CASSFTQGRLNTEAFF. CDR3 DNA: TGCGCCAGCAGCTTTACTCAGGGGAGGTTGAACACTGAAGCTTTCTTT.